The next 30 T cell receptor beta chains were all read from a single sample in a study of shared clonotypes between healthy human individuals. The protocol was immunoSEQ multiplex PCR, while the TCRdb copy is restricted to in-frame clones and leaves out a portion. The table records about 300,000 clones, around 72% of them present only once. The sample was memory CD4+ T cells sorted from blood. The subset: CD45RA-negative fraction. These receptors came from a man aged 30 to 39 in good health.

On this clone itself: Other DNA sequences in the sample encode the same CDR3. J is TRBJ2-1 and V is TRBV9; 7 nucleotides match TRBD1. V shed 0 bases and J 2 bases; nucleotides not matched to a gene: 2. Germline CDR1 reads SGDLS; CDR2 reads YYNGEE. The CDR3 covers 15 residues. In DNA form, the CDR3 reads TGTGCCAGCAGCGTAGGGACAGGAACCTACAATGAGCAGTTCTTC. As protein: CASSVGTGTYNEQFF.

Here the CDR3 reads CASSGPLEGGEKLFF. In DNA form, the CDR3 reads TGCGCCAGCAGCGGCCCGCTTGAGGGCGGTGAAAAACTGTTTTTT. The genes are TRBV5-1 and TRBJ1-4; unclear D gene. The CDR3 covers 15 residues. Germline V gene lookup returns CDR1 SGHRS and CDR2 YFSETQ. Trimming took 4 bases from V and 7 from J, leaving 17 bases between them.

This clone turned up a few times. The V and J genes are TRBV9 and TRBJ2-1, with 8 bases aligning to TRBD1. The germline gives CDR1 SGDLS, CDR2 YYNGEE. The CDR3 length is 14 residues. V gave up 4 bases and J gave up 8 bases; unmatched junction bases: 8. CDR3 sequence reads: CASSSAGGIYEQFF. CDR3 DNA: TGTGCCAGCAGCAGCGCAGGGGGCATCTATGAGCAGTTCTTC.

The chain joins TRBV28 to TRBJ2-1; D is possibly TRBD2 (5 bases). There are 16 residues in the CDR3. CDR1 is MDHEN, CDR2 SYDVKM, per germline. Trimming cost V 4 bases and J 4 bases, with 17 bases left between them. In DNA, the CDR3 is TGTGCCAGCAGTTCACTAGGAATTGGGGTGTACAATGAGCAGTTCTTC. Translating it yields CASSSLGIGVYNEQFF.

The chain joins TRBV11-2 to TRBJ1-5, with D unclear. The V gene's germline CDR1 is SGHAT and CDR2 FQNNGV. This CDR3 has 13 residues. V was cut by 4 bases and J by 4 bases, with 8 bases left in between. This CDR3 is CASSSGLNQPQHF. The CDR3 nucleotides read TGTGCCAGCAGCTCCGGCCTGAATCAGCCCCAGCATTTT.

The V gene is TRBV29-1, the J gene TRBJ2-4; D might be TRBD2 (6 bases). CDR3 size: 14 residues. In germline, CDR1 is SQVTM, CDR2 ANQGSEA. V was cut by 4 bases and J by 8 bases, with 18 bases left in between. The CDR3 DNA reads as TGCAGCGTTGCGGGACTCGGGCCTATGTACATTCAGTACTTC. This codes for CSVAGLGPMYIQYF.

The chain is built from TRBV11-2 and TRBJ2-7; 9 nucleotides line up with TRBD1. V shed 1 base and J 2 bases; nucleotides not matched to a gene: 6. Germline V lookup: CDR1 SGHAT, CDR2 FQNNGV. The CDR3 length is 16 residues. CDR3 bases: TGTGCCAGCAGCTTAGGTCGAGGGACAGGGACCTACGAGCAGTACTTC. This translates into CASSLGRGTGTYEQYF.

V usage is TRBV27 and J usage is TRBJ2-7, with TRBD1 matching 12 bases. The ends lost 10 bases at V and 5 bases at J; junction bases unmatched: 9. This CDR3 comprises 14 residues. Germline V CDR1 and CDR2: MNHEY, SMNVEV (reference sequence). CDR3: CATGTGTGGNEQYF. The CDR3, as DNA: TGTGCCACCGGCACCGGGACAGGGGGCAACGAGCAGTACTTC.

In DNA form, the CDR3 reads TGTGCCAGCAGCTTAGCCGGGACAGGGTTCTACGAGCAGTACTTC. Translating gives CASSLAGTGFYEQYF. V and J are TRBV7-9 and TRBJ2-7, with TRBD1 matching 9 bases. V trimming: 0 bases; J trimming: 3 bases; junction bases outside the gene matches: 3. Per the germline V gene, CDR1 is SEHNR and CDR2 is FQNEAQ (reference sequence). This CDR3 comprises 15 residues.

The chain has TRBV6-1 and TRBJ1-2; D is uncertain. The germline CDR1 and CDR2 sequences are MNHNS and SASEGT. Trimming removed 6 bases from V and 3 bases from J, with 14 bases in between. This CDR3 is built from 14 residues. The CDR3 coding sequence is TGTGCCAGCAGCCCAGGTGAGGAGTACTATGGCTACACCTTC. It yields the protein CASSPGEEYYGYTF.

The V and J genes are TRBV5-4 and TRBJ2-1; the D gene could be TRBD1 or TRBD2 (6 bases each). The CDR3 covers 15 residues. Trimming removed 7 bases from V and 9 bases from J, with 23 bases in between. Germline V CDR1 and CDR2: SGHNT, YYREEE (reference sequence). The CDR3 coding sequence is TGTGCCAGCTACGAATCTGGAACAAAGGGGGGTGAGCAGTTCTTC. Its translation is CASYESGTKGGEQFF.

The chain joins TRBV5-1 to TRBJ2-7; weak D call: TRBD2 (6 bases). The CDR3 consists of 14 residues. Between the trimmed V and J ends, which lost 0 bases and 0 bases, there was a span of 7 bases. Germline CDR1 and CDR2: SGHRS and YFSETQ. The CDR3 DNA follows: TGCGCCAGCAGCTTGGTAGCGGTCTCCTACGAGCAGTACTTC. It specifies CASSLVAVSYEQYF.

In DNA form, the CDR3 reads TGTGCCAGCAGTTTGACGACTAGCGGGAGTCATGAGACCCAGTACTTC. Translated: CASSLTTSGSHETQYF. The V gene is TRBV28, the J gene TRBJ2-5; 12 nucleotides agree with TRBD2. Trimming at V came to 3 bases and at J to 5 bases, leaving 7 bases not matched to a gene. Germline V gives CDR1 MDHEN, CDR2 SYDVKM. CDR3 length: 16 residues.

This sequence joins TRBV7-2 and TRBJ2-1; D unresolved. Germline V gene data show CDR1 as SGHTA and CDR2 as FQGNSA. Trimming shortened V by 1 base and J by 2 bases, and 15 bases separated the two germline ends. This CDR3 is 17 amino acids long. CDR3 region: CASSLESSIATYNEQFF. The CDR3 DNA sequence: TGTGCCAGCAGCTTAGAAAGTAGCATTGCTACCTACAATGAGCAGTTCTTC.

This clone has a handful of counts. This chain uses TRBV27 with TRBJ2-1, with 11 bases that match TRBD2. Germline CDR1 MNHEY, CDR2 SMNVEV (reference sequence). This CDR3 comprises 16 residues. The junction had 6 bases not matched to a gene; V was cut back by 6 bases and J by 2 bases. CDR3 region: CASRGLAGGPYNEQFF. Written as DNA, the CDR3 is TGTGCCAGCAGGGGATTAGCGGGAGGGCCCTACAATGAGCAGTTCTTC.

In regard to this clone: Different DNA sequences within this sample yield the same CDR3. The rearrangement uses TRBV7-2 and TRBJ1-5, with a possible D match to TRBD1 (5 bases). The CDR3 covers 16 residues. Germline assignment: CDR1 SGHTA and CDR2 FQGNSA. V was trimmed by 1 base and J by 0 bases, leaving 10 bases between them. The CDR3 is CASSLGAGNSNQPQHF. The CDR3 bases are TGTGCCAGCAGCTTAGGCGCAGGGAATAGCAATCAGCCCCAGCATTTT.

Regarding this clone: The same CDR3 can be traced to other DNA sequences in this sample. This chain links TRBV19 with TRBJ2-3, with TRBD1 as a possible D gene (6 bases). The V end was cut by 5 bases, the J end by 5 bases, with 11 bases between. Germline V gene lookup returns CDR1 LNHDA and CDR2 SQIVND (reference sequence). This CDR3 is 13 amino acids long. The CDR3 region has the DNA TGTGCCAGTAGTCCTAAGGGGGTAGATACGCAGTATTTT. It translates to CASSPKGVDTQYF.

This chain's CDR3 is CASSIRGSGANVLTF. CDR3 coding DNA: TGTGCCAGCAGCATCCGGGGTTCTGGGGCCAACGTCCTGACTTTC. V and J are TRBV7-6 and TRBJ2-6, with D possibly being TRBD2 (5 bases). CDR1 is SGHVS and CDR2 is FNYEAQ in the germline V gene. The V gene lost 5 bases and the J gene lost 1 base, with 9 bases spanning the gap. The CDR3 loop spans 15 amino acids. Together with reference TRBV7-6 and TRBJ2-6, the CDR3 gives the full variable domain: GAGVSQSPRYKVTKRGQDVALRCDPISGHVSLYWYRQALGQGPEFLTYFNYEAQQDKSGLPNDRFSAERPEGSISTLTIQRTEQRDSAMYRCASSIRGSGANVLTFGAGSRLTVL.

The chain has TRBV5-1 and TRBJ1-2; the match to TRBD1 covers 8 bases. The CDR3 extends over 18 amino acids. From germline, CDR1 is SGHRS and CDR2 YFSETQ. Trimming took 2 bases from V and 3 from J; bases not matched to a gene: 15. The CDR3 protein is CASSLESRTGREYYGYTF. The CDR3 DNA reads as TGCGCCAGCAGCTTAGAATCCAGGACAGGGCGAGAATACTATGGCTACACCTTC.

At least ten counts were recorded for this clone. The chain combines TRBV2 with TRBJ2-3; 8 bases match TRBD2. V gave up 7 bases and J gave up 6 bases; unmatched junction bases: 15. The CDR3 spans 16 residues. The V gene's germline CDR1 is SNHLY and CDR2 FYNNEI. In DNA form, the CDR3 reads TGTGCCAGCACCGGCCGACTAGCGCGCGTAGGGGATACGCAGTATTTT. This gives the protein CASTGRLARVGDTQYF. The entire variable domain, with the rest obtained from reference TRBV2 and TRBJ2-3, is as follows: EPEVTQTPSHQVTQMGQEVILRCVPISNHLYFYWYRQILGQKVEFLVSFYNNEISEKSEIFDDQFSVERPDGSNFTLKIRSTKLEDSAMYFCASTGRLARVGDTQYFGPGTRLTVL.

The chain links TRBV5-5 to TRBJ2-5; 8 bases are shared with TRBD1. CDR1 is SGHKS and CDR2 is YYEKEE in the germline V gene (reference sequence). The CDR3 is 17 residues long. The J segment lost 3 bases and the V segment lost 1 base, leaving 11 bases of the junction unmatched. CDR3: CASSLSTLPGGEETQYF. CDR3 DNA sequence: TGTGCCAGCAGCTTGTCCACATTACCAGGGGGCGAAGAGACCCAGTACTTC.

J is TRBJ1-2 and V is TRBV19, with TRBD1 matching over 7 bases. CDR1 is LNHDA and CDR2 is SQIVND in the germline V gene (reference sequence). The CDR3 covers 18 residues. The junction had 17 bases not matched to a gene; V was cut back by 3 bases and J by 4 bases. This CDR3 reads CASSITFSRDRKSYGYTF. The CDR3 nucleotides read TGTGCCAGTAGTATCACCTTTTCCCGGGACAGAAAATCCTATGGCTACACCTTC.

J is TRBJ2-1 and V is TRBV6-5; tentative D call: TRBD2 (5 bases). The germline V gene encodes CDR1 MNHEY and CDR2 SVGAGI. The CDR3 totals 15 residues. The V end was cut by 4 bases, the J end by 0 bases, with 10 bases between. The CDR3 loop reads CASSLLAGSYNEQFF. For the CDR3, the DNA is TGTGCCAGCAGTTTGCTAGCCGGCTCCTACAATGAGCAGTTCTTC.

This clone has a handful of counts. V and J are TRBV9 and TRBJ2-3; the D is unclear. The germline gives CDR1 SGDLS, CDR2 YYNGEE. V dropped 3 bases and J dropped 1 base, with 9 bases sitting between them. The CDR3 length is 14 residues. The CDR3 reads CASSAYPGTDTQYF. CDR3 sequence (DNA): TGTGCCAGCAGCGCCTATCCCGGCACAGATACGCAGTATTTT.

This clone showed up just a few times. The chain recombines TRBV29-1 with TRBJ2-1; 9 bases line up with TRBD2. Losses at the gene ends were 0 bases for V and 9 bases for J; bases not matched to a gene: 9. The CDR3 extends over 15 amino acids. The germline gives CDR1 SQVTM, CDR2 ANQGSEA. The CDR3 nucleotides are TGCAGCGTTGAAGATCAGGCGGGAGGGTGGCTTGAGCAGTTCTTC. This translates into CSVEDQAGGWLEQFF.

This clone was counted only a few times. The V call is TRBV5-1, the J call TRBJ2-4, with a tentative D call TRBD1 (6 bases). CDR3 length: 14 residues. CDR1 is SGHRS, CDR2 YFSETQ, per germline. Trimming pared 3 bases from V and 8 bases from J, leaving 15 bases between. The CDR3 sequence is CASSSPQGDDIQYF. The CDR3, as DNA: TGCGCCAGCAGCTCTCCACAGGGAGATGACATTCAGTACTTC.

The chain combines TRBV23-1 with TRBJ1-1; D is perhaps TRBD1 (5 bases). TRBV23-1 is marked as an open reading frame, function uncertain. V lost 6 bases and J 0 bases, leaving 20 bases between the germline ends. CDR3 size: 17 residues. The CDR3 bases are TGCGCCAGCAGCTCTACGACAGCCCGGCCATTGAACACTGAAGCTTTCTTT. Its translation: CASSSTTARPLNTEAFF.

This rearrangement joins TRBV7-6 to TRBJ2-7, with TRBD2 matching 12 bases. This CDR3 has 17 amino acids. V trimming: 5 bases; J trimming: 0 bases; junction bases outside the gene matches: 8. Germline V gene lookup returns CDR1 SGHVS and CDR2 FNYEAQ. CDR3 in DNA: TGTGCCAGCAGCCGGGCTAGGACTAGCGGGGACTCCTACGAGCAGTACTTC. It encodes CASSRARTSGDSYEQYF.

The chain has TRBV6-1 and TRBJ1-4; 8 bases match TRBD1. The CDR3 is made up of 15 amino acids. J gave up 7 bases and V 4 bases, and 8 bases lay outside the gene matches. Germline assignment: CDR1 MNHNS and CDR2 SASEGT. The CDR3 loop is CASSGDRGWTEKLFF. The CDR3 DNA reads TGTGCCAGCAGTGGAGACAGGGGTTGGACTGAAAAACTGTTTTTT.

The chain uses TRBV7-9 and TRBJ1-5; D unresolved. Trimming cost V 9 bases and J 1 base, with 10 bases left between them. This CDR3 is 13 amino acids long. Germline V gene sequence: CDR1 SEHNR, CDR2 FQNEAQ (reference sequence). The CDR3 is CAREGRSNQPQHF. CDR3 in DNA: TGTGCCAGAGAGGGCAGGAGCAATCAGCCCCAGCATTTT.